This entry lists 8 T cell receptor beta chains sequenced from one sample in a study of CD8+ T cells in alopecia areata. TCR sequencing used cDNA made by reverse transcription of extracted RNA. Profiled with immunoSEQ multiplex PCR; TCRdb holds only in-frame clones, not every one. The sample yields roughly 100,000 clones, approximately 84% seen once. Treatment specified: oral pan-JAK inhibitor, 5-10 mg twice daily. This material consisted of CD8+ T cells sorted from blood, taken at week 34, from a patient treated with tofacitinib. Receptors were obtained from a human donor with alopecia areata.

The V and J genes are TRBV6-6 and TRBJ1-5, with D possibly being TRBD1 (6 bases). Per germline, CDR1 MNHNY and CDR2 SVGAGI (reference sequence). The CDR3 is 14 amino acids. V lost 2 bases, J lost 4 bases, and 9 bases lay in between. CDR3 DNA sequence: TGTGCCAGCAGTTACCCAGGACAGAATCAGCCCCAGCATTTT. It yields the protein CASSYPGQNQPQHF.

This clone has only one observation. V usage is TRBV7-9 and J usage is TRBJ2-2, with TRBD2 matching 10 bases. Germline V gene data show CDR1 as SEHNR and CDR2 as FQNEAQ (reference sequence). V gave up 4 bases and J gave up 5 bases; unmatched junction bases: 7. CDR3 length equals 16 residues. This CDR3 is CASSSGLASNTGELFF. CDR3 DNA sequence: TGTGCCAGCAGCTCGGGACTAGCGAGTAATACCGGGGAGCTGTTTTTT. Looking up the rest from reference TRBV7-9 and TRBJ2-2 gives the full variable domain: DTGVSQNPRHKITKRGQNVTFRCDPISEHNRLYWYRQTLGQGPEFLTYFQNEAQLEKSRLLSDRFSAERPKGSFSTLEIQRTEQGDSAMYLCASSSGLASNTGELFFGEGSRLTVL.

The J gene is TRBJ1-4, the V gene TRBV2; weak D call: TRBD1 (6 bases). The germline CDR1 and CDR2 sequences are SNHLY and FYNNEI. Trimming pared 6 bases from V and 7 bases from J, leaving 15 bases between. This CDR3 has 14 residues. The CDR3 sequence: CASRTRTEGEKLFF. The CDR3 bases are TGTGCCAGCAGGACGAGGACAGAAGGTGAAAAACTGTTTTTT.

The chain carries TRBV5-1 and TRBJ2-1; D might be TRBD1 (6 bases). Germline loops: CDR1 SGHRS, CDR2 YFSETQ. V dropped 3 bases and J dropped 8 bases, with 18 bases sitting between them. The CDR3 covers 15 residues. The chain's CDR3 is CASSSIGRGADEQFF. CDR3 in DNA: TGCGCCAGCAGCTCCATTGGCAGGGGAGCGGATGAGCAGTTCTTC. The whole variable domain, remainder taken from reference TRBV5-1 and TRBJ2-1, is KAGVTQTPRYLIKTRGQQVTLSCSPISGHRSVSWYQQTPGQGLQFLFEYFSETQRNKGNFPGRFSGRQFSNSRSEMNVSTLELGDSALYLCASSSIGRGADEQFFGPGTRLTVL.

The rearrangement uses TRBV19 and TRBJ1-1; 7 bases are shared with TRBD1. The length of the CDR3 is 14 residues. Germline V lookup: CDR1 LNHDA, CDR2 SQIVND (reference sequence). Trimming removed 4 bases from V and 5 bases from J; junction bases left unmatched: 7. The CDR3 sequence: CASSTRQGVTEAFF. CDR3 DNA sequence: TGTGCCAGTAGTACAAGACAGGGAGTGACTGAAGCTTTCTTT.

The chain has TRBV7-9 and TRBJ2-3; TRBD2 agrees at 11 bases. The length of the CDR3 is 19 residues. Germline loops: CDR1 SEHNR, CDR2 FQNEAQ (reference sequence). V trimming: 3 bases; J trimming: 0 bases; junction bases outside the gene matches: 11. The CDR3 loop is CASSLPPGLAVPSTDTQYF. The CDR3, as DNA: TGTGCCAGCAGCTTGCCTCCGGGACTAGCGGTACCAAGCACAGATACGCAGTATTTT.

The gene calls are TRBV27 and TRBJ2-5; 9 bases are a match to TRBD1. With 6 bases clipped from V and 5 bases from J, the junction kept 10 bases outside the gene matches. This CDR3 has 15 amino acids. The germline V gene encodes CDR1 MNHEY and CDR2 SMNVEV (reference sequence). The CDR3 loop is CASRDLGTGPETQYF. For the CDR3, the DNA is TGTGCCAGCAGGGACCTCGGGACAGGGCCGGAGACCCAGTACTTC.

This chain connects TRBV7-6 to TRBJ2-7; D is undetermined. Trimming left V 4 bases short and J 2 bases short, with 6 bases between. The CDR3 loop spans 12 amino acids. Germline V gene data show CDR1 as SGHVS and CDR2 as FNYEAQ. For the CDR3, the DNA is TGTGCCAGCAGCTCAACAGCCTACGAGCAGTACTTC. Translation: CASSSTAYEQYF.